This T cell receptor (beta chain) was recovered during a study of graft-versus-host responses after intestinal transplantation. Using immunoSEQ multiplex PCR, the repertoire was profiled, and TCRdb retains in-frame clones only, with some absent. The sample has 15,000 to 19,000 clones, 74% seen once. Once graft tissue had been processed, intraepithelial and lamina propria lymphocytes were released. Trimming removed 0 bases from V and 15 bases from J, with 13 bases in between. This CDR3 region has 12 residues. Germline V lookup: CDR1 SGHNT, CDR2 YYREEE (reference sequence). The clonotype originates from a human patient who received an intestinal transplant, so some T cells may come from the graft donor. Sample: ileum tissue, taken 14 days after transplant. This chain connects TRBV5-4 to TRBJ2-1; TRBD2 is a possible D gene (6 bases). CDR3 protein: CASSLETRGRFF. In DNA, the CDR3 is TGTGCCAGCAGCTTGGAGACTAGAGGTCGGTTCTTC.